The 21 T cell receptor beta chains given below trace back to one sample, sequenced in a study of CD8+CD57+ T cells in acquired aplastic anemia. According to the study, genomic DNA was the template for TCR beta VDJ and CDR3 profiling. TCRdb processed the reads anew with MiXCR; each CDR3 protein has one entry. There are around 160,000 distinct CDR3 sequences in the sample; around half occur only once, and roughly 3.1% lies in the top ten. Sequencing was done on patients that had shown CD8+CD57+ cell expansion by flow cytometry. The sample consisted of sorted CD4+, CD8+, or CD8+CD57+ T cells (not recorded which) from PBMCs. Every receptor here comes from a human donor with aplastic anemia.

The chain uses TRBV19 and TRBJ1-4, with 10 bases lining up with TRBD1. Unmatched junction bases numbered 6, after V lost 4 bases and J lost 4 bases. The CDR3 sequence is 16 residues long. The germline gives CDR1 LNHDA, CDR2 SQIVND (reference sequence). Here the CDR3 reads CASSRGTGAFNEKLFF. DNA for the CDR3: TGTGCCAGTAGTAGGGGGACAGGGGCATTTAATGAAAAACTGTTTTTT.

This chain uses TRBV7-8 with TRBJ1-1; no clear D. The CDR3 spans 13 residues. Germline-derived CDR1 and CDR2 are SGHVS and FQNEAQ. The V and J ends lost 5 bases and 2 bases respectively, with 9 bases between them. CDR3 amino acids: CASSPQTNTEAFF. CDR3 DNA: TGTGCCAGCAGCCCCCAAACAAACACTGAAGCTTTCTTT. Together with reference TRBV7-8 and TRBJ1-1, the CDR3 gives the full variable domain: GAGVSQSPRYKVAKRGQDVALRCDPISGHVSLFWYQQALGQGPEFLTYFQNEAQLDKSGLPSDRFFAERPEGSVSTLKIQRTQQEDSAVYLCASSPQTNTEAFFGQGTRLTVV.

In its sample, this clonotype was seen a few times. This chain connects TRBV11-2 to TRBJ2-3; D remains unclear. The V and J ends lost 5 bases and 1 base respectively, with 16 bases between them. The CDR3 runs 16 residues. The V gene's germline CDR1 is SGHAT and CDR2 FQNNGV. In DNA form, the CDR3 reads TGTGCCAGCAGCCTAGTAATGGCAGCCGGCACAGATACGCAGTATTTT. This encodes CASSLVMAAGTDTQYF. Full variable domain (remainder filled in from reference TRBV11-2 and TRBJ2-3): EAGVAQSPRYKIIEKRQSVAFWCNPISGHATLYWYQQILGQGPKLLIQFQNNGVVDDSQLPKDRFSAERLKGVDSTLKIQPAKLEDSAVYLCASSLVMAAGTDTQYFGPGTRLTVL.

With respect to this clonotype: Given a much more abundant clone one base away, this may be a read error. The chain combines TRBV10-3 with TRBJ2-7, with TRBD2 matching 10 bases. Germline CDR1 and CDR2: ENHRY and SYGVKD. The CDR3 is made up of 15 amino acids. CDR3 sequence: CASSSLLAGLSEQYV. The CDR3 bases are TGTGCCAGCAGTTCCCTACTAGCGGGGTTGTCCGAGCAGTACGTC.

This clonotype was detected many times. The chain is built from TRBV20-1 and TRBJ2-3; D may be TRBD1 (5 bases). V was trimmed by 3 bases and J by 4 bases, leaving 20 bases between them. CDR1 and CDR2 (germline): DFQATT, SNEGSKA (reference sequence). The CDR3 covers 16 residues. This chain's CDR3 is CSASKMGRVAPDTQYF. In nucleotides, the CDR3 is TGCAGTGCTAGTAAAATGGGCAGGGTGGCCCCAGATACGCAGTATTTT.

Notes on this clonotype: The CDR3 does not close with the conserved phenylalanine or tryptophan, likely indicating a read error. The DNA is left out, because the CDR3 cannot be placed on it with certainty; the CDR3 is given as TCRdb lists it. The chain combines TRBV20-1 with TRBJ2-7; no check of the table's D call, TRBD1, against the DNA was made. The length of the CDR3 is 9 amino acids, counting both ends. From germline, CDR1 is DFQATT and CDR2 SNEGSKA (reference sequence). The CDR3 sequence is CSARGPSNT.

This clonotype was counted many times. This sequence joins TRBV27 and TRBJ1-1; D not certain. This CDR3 has 13 residues. V shed 4 bases and J shed 6 bases, with 12 bases lying between them. The germline gives CDR1 MNHEY, CDR2 SMNVEV (reference sequence). Written as DNA, the CDR3 is TGTGCCAGCAGTTCGTTCAGGAGCCCTGAAGCTTTCTTT. The encoded protein is CASSSFRSPEAFF.

This chain links TRBV7-6 with TRBJ2-7; possible D gene TRBD2, 7 bases. Germline V lookup: CDR1 SGHVS, CDR2 FNYEAQ. The CDR3 is 17 residues long. Trimming removed 5 bases from V and 0 bases from J, with 20 bases in between. The CDR3: CASSPSWGRGSSYEQYF. CDR3 coding DNA: TGTGCCAGCAGCCCCTCATGGGGGCGGGGGAGCTCCTACGAGCAGTACTTC.

This clonotype showed up just a few times. The chain couples TRBV6-1 to TRBJ1-2, with a possible D match to TRBD1 (6 bases). V dropped 6 bases and J dropped 6 bases, with 14 bases sitting between them. The CDR3 sequence is 13 residues long. CDR1 is MNHNS and CDR2 is SASEGT in the germline V gene. The CDR3 loop reads CASREIAGDGYTF. CDR3 coding DNA: TGTGCCAGCAGAGAGATTGCAGGGGATGGCTACACCTTC.

The chain uses TRBV20-1 and TRBJ2-5; 11 bases match TRBD2. V shed 0 bases, J shed 4 bases, and the junction held 4 bases outside the gene matches. Germline CDR1 and CDR2: DFQATT and SNEGSKA (reference sequence). The CDR3 covers 15 residues. The CDR3 nucleotides are TGCAGTGCTAGAGATACTAGCGGGAGTCGAGAGACCCAGTACTTC. Residues: CSARDTSGSRETQYF.

V and J are TRBV12-3 or TRBV12-4 and TRBJ1-4; D perhaps matches TRBD1 (6 bases). The V end was cut by 4 bases, the J end by 3 bases, with 12 bases between. This CDR3 has 15 amino acids. CDR3 bases: TGTGCCAGCAGTTCCAGCAGGGGCTCTAATGAAAAACTGTTTTTT. It encodes CASSSSRGSNEKLFF.

This clonotype was picked up many times. The V gene is TRBV7-2, the J gene TRBJ1-3; D is uncertain. V lost 4 bases and J 4 bases, leaving 17 bases between the germline ends. The CDR3 contains 16 residues. Germline V gene sequence: CDR1 SGHTA, CDR2 FQGNSA. CDR3 sequence: CASSSYSTSTGNTIYF. The CDR3 region has the DNA TGTGCCAGCAGCTCATACTCGACATCAACGGGAAACACCATATATTTT.

Details on this clonotype: In this CDR3 the conserved last residue, phenylalanine or tryptophan, is missing, so a read error is likely. The chain combines TRBV28 with TRBJ1-1; a weak D match, TRBD1 (6 bases). V was pared by 3 bases and J by 1 base, with 9 bases between. Germline V gene lookup returns CDR1 MDHEN and CDR2 SYDVKM. This CDR3 is 14 amino acids long. CDR3 region: CASSFGGTNTEAFS. The CDR3 region has the DNA TGTGCCAGCAGTTTCGGGGGCACGAACACTGAAGCTTTCTCT.

This clonotype has a count of ten or more. The chain combines TRBV20-1 with TRBJ2-3; tentative D call: TRBD1 (6 bases). Looked up from germline, CDR1 is DFQATT and CDR2 is SNEGSKA (reference sequence). The CDR3 runs 14 residues. V lost 5 bases, J lost 7 bases, and 19 bases lay in between. CDR3 loop: CSASPQGSLNTQYF. In DNA, the CDR3 is TGCAGTGCTTCCCCCCAGGGGTCGCTGAATACGCAGTATTTT.

A note on this clonotype: Just one base apart from a much larger clone, this may be a read error. The conserved phenylalanine or tryptophan is not found at the CDR3 terminus, so this likely reflects a read error. The V gene is TRBV6-2 or TRBV6-3, the J gene TRBJ1-4, with no clear D. The ends were cut back, 4 bases at V and 4 bases at J, with 7 bases in the middle. CDR1 is MNHEY, CDR2 SVGEGT, per germline. The CDR3 runs to 13 residues. The CDR3 reads CASSSELNEKLFL. For the CDR3, the DNA is TGTGCCAGCAGTTCGGAGCTTAATGAAAAACTGTTTCTT.

This clonotype occurred many times. The genes are TRBV3-1 and TRBJ1-6; D remains ambiguous. This CDR3 contains 12 residues. Germline V lookup: CDR1 LGHDT, CDR2 YNNKEL (reference sequence). V was shortened by 2 bases and J by 10 bases, with 6 bases between the two germline ends. The CDR3 here is CASSQLESPLHF. The CDR3 nucleotides read TGTGCCAGCAGCCAATTGGAGTCACCCCTCCACTTT.

V usage is TRBV20-1 and J usage is TRBJ2-3; TRBD2 might be the D (6 bases). The V end lost 4 bases, the J end lost 2 bases, and 10 bases lay between the germline ends. The CDR3 totals 13 residues. The germline V gene has CDR1 DFQATT and CDR2 SNEGSKA (reference sequence). CDR3: CSATRDFTDTQYF. The CDR3 nucleotides are TGCAGTGCTACAAGGGACTTCACAGATACGCAGTATTTT.

V and J are TRBV15 and TRBJ2-7, with D possibly matching TRBD1 (6 bases). The CDR3 has 13 residues. V lost 4 bases and J 3 bases, leaving 10 bases between the germline ends. Germline CDR1 is LNHNV and CDR2 is YYDKDF (reference sequence). The DNA of the CDR3 is TGTGCCACCAGCAATGACAGGAGCTACGAGCAGTACTTC. Protein sequence: CATSNDRSYEQYF.

This clonotype was picked up one time. The chain carries TRBV15 and TRBJ2-7, with 7 nucleotides matching TRBD1. Losses at the gene ends were 5 bases for V and 5 bases for J; bases not matched to a gene: 18. The CDR3 is 17 residues long. Germline lookup yields CDR1 LNHNV and CDR2 YYDKDF (reference sequence). DNA of the CDR3: TGTGCCACCAGCCCCGGGACAGCTAGATCCTTGGCTCACGAGCAGTACTTC. Its translation: CATSPGTARSLAHEQYF. Complete variable domain (other parts from reference TRBV15 and TRBJ2-7): DAMVIQNPRYQVTQFGKPVTLSCSQTLNHNVMYWYQQKSSQAPKLLFHYYDKDFNNEADTPDNFQSRRPNTSFCFLDIRSPGLGDTAMYLCATSPGTARSLAHEQYFGPGTRLTVT.

This clonotype has just one count. The junction shows a germline mismatch at one end, possibly a read error. The chain uses TRBV7-2 and TRBJ2-1, with D possibly called TRBD1 or TRBD2 (5 bases each). Germline CDR1 SGHTA, CDR2 FQGNSA. The CDR3 sequence is 11 residues long. The CDR3 loop reads CASSYRDAPWF. CDR3 nucleotides: TGTGCCAGCAGCTACCGGGACGCCCCTTGGTTC.

This clonotype was observed at least ten times. The chain recombines TRBV5-1 with TRBJ1-1, with TRBD1 matching over 7 bases. V trimming: 3 bases; J trimming: 2 bases; junction bases outside the gene matches: 4. The CDR3 totals 14 residues. CDR1 is SGHRS, CDR2 YFSETQ, per germline. DNA for the CDR3: TGCGCCAGCAGCTCGGGACAGCAAAACACTGAAGCTTTCTTT. Protein: CASSSGQQNTEAFF. Complete variable domain (other parts from reference TRBV5-1 and TRBJ1-1): KAGVTQTPRYLIKTRGQQVTLSCSPISGHRSVSWYQQTPGQGLQFLFEYFSETQRNKGNFPGRFSGRQFSNSRSEMNVSTLELGDSALYLCASSSGQQNTEAFFGQGTRLTVV.